This T cell receptor beta chain was retrieved from a study of OX40 agonist ivuxolimab in advanced cancers. Peripheral blood came from all dose cohorts at three timepoints. This clone was detected a few times. Germline-derived CDR1 and CDR2 are SGHTS and YDEGEE. The CDR3 covers 14 residues. V lost 7 bases, J lost 3 bases, and 17 bases lay in between. Profiled with immunoSEQ multiplex PCR; TCRdb holds only in-frame clones, not every one. The repertoire holds tens of thousands of clones, with around 86% as singletons. The source of this sequence is an adult with an advanced solid tumor such as melanoma, head and neck, liver or kidney cancer. V usage is TRBV5-8 and J usage is TRBJ2-7, with a possible D match to TRBD1 (5 bases). The specimen comprised CD4+ or CD8+ T cells sorted from blood, sampled in a trial of the OX40 agonist ivuxolimab. The CDR3 loop reads CASRPRDKVYEQYF. The CDR3, as DNA: TGTGCCAGCCGGCCCAGGGATAAGGTCTACGAGCAGTACTTC.